These 9 T cell receptor beta chains were sequenced from one sample in a study of T cell responses to AZD1222 COVID-19 vaccine. TCRdb keeps only in-frame clones here, not all; method: immunoSEQ multiplex PCR. Among approximately 75,000 clones listed, almost 90% were seen once. Sequences were derived from peripheral blood, sampled 28 days after the second AZD1222 dose. These receptors all come from an adult who received the AZD1222 COVID-19 vaccine.

The rearrangement links TRBV19 to TRBJ2-3; perhaps D is TRBD1 or TRBD2 (5 bases each). Trimming removed 3 bases from V and 4 bases from J, with 14 bases in between. There are 15 residues in the CDR3. The V gene's germline CDR1 is LNHDA and CDR2 SQIVND (reference sequence). As DNA, the CDR3 is TGTGCCAGTAGTATGAGGGGTGGAGGTGCAGATACGCAGTATTTT. This gives the protein CASSMRGGGADTQYF.

This rearrangement joins TRBV6-1 to TRBJ1-5; no firm D call. This CDR3 has 12 amino acids. Trimming removed 2 bases from V and 4 bases from J, with 3 bases in between. Germline-derived CDR1 and CDR2 are MNHNS and SASEGT. The CDR3 DNA sequence: TGTGCCAGCAGTGAATTGAATCAGCCCCAGCATTTT. This sequence encodes CASSELNQPQHF.

This clone was observed once. The V gene is TRBV28, the J gene TRBJ2-3, with D possibly matching TRBD2 (5 bases). Trimming removed 4 bases at V and 4 bases at J, with 9 bases between. This CDR3 spans 13 amino acids. Germline CDR1 MDHEN, CDR2 SYDVKM. In DNA form, the CDR3 reads TGTGCCAGCAGTTACGAGGGTCCAGATACGCAGTATTTT. It codes for CASSYEGPDTQYF.

For this clone: Other nucleotide sequences in the sample specify the same CDR3. The chain carries TRBV18 and TRBJ2-7; possibly TRBD1 or TRBD2 for D (5 bases each). Germline V gene lookup returns CDR1 KGHSH and CDR2 LQKENI. Between the trimmed V and J ends, which lost 3 bases and 4 bases, there was a span of 10 bases. The CDR3 covers 13 residues. The CDR3 sequence is CASSPGTAYEQYF. The CDR3 nucleotides read TGTGCCAGCTCACCCGGGACGGCTTACGAGCAGTACTTC.

The V and J genes are TRBV5-6 and TRBJ2-3; the D is unclear. Germline CDR1 and CDR2: SGHDT and YYEEEE. The V gene lost 4 bases and the J gene lost 6 bases, with 18 bases spanning the gap. CDR3 length: 15 amino acids. The CDR3 region is CASSMVHSLGDTQYF. DNA of the CDR3: TGTGCCAGCAGCATGGTCCACTCTTTAGGGGATACGCAGTATTTT.

The genes are TRBV30 and TRBJ1-6; D is unresolved. Between the trimmed V and J ends, which lost 3 bases and 4 bases, there was a span of 7 bases. The CDR3 has 13 residues. CDR1 and CDR2 from the germline V gene are GTSNPN and SVGIG (reference sequence). CDR3 nucleotides: TGTGCCTGGAGGTATAATTATAATTCACCCCTCCACTTT. Amino acid sequence: CAWRYNYNSPLHF.

The genes are TRBV18 and TRBJ2-6, with TRBD1 identical over 8 bases. Per the germline V gene, CDR1 is KGHSH and CDR2 is LQKENI. The V segment lost 0 bases and the J segment 5 bases; nucleotides outside the gene matches: 12. The CDR3 has 19 amino acids. The CDR3 coding sequence is TGTGCCAGCTCACCACCAGGACAGGGTAGCTCTGCCTGGGCCAACGTCCTGACTTTC. It translates to CASSPPGQGSSAWANVLTF. The full variable domain, its missing parts supplied by reference TRBV18 and TRBJ2-6, is NAGVMQNPRHLVRRRGQEARLRCSPMKGHSHVYWYRQLPEEGLKFMVYLQKENIIDESGMPKERFSAEFPKEGPSILRIQQVVRGDSAAYFCASSPPGQGSSAWANVLTFGAGSRLTVL.

The chain uses TRBV2 and TRBJ1-2; tentative D call: TRBD1 (5 bases). Germline lookup yields CDR1 SNHLY and CDR2 FYNNEI. This CDR3 contains 15 residues. V shed 3 bases and J shed 2 bases, with 13 bases lying between them. Here the CDR3 reads CASSDGIAGNYGYTF. In nucleotides, the CDR3 is TGTGCCAGCAGTGACGGTATTGCAGGGAACTATGGCTACACCTTC. The variable domain in full, with the rest retrieved from reference TRBV2 and TRBJ1-2, is EPEVTQTPSHQVTQMGQEVILRCVPISNHLYFYWYRQILGQKVEFLVSFYNNEISEKSEIFDDQFSVERPDGSNFTLKIRSTKLEDSAMYFCASSDGIAGNYGYTFGSGTRLTVV.

This chain joins TRBV28 and TRBJ1-2; the D gene is possibly TRBD1 (6 bases). Trimming removed 8 bases at V and 5 bases at J, with 12 bases between. In germline, CDR1 is MDHEN, CDR2 SYDVKM. This CDR3 has 12 residues. CDR3 protein: CASGRGQYGYTF. The CDR3 DNA sequence: TGTGCCAGCGGCCGCGGACAGTATGGCTACACCTTC.